This note documents a single T cell receptor (beta chain) sequence. Antigen specificity is unknown. This sample was included in a study of T cell responses to AZD1222 COVID-19 vaccine. Germline assignment: CDR1 SGHTA and CDR2 FQGNSA. The CDR3 contains 14 residues. Trimming removed 5 bases from V and 5 bases from J, with 15 bases in between. Here immunoSEQ multiplex PCR was the method, and the copy in TCRdb shows in-frame clones only, minus some. In the table there are fewer than 130,000 clones, 92% of which are singletons. Study-wide results and caveats: Spike-specific TCR breadth and depth went up after people got two AZD1222 doses. Nearly half of unique spike-specific TCRs reportedly avoided B.1.351 and B.1.1.7 mutated regions. There were vaccine-associated CD4 TCRs across spike, dominant at 160-218 and 743-854.

This specimen was peripheral blood, taken 28 days after the second AZD1222 dose. This chain uses TRBV7-2 with TRBJ2-5; D is ambiguous. This receptor was taken from an adult who received the AZD1222 COVID-19 vaccine. This CDR3 is CASSPRQTYETQYF. CDR3 sequence (DNA): TGTGCCAGCAGCCCTCGCCAGACCTATGAGACCCAGTACTTC.